A selection of T cell receptor beta chains follows, all from one sample in a study of T-cell memory formation after mild COVID-19. Each CDR3 protein gets one entry after TCRdb re-called the 5' RACE reads with MiXCR. The data hold under 450,000 distinct CDR3 sequences, with 20% to 25% observed a single time. Specimen: PBMCs or a T cell subset sorted from them (not recorded which). The receptors stem from a man aged 18 to 30 who had mild COVID-19 (a few samples of this study predate the infection). Cell type and time point are not known. Each CDR3 is given without its conserved first and last residue. D genes are given only for firm matches. The size of a clone is reported for some rows only, either as once, few or many, or as a class for expanded clones.

>.|.|TRBV12-3/TRBV12-4|TRBJ1-5|10
ASRGTGQPQH
>.|.|TRBV15|TRBJ1-1|13
ATSPRATLNTEAF
>.|.|TRBV12-3/TRBV12-4|TRBJ2-7|10
ASSFVAYEQY
>.|.|TRBV18|TRBJ1-1|11
ASSPSGSSEAF
>.|few|TRBV20-1|TRBJ2-4|12
SARVQGFVDIQY
>.|few|TRBV9|TRBJ1-2|15
ASSVDAGQQGSYGYT
>.|.|TRBV20-1|TRBJ2-3|11
SAPGGVSDTQY
>.|few|TRBV6-2/TRBV6-3|TRBJ2-4|10
ASSHRENIQY
>.|.|TRBV27|TRBJ2-5|14
ASSLIPGGGEETQY
>.|.|TRBV30|TRBJ2-5|10
AWSPQRETQY
>TRBD1|few|TRBV9|TRBJ2-1|14
ASSVSISTGIHEQF
>.|.|TRBV7-9|TRBJ1-2|11
ASSSGGFLGYT
>TRBD1|.|TRBV7-8|TRBJ1-6|12
ASSRDRGHSPLN
>TRBD1|.|TRBV5-1|TRBJ2-2|13
ASRIWDRGTGELF
>.|once|TRBV9|TRBJ2-5|14
ASSVGGASLPETQY
>.|few|TRBV7-2|TRBJ2-4|12
ASSLGQNKNIQY
>.|many|TRBV7-6|TRBJ2-7|11
GTVWVGYAGQY
>.|.|TRBV7-9|TRBJ1-5|12
ASSPGNGNQPQH
>TRBD2|.|TRBV12-3/TRBV12-4|TRBJ2-1|13
ASVTGTSGYNEQF
>.|few|TRBV12-3/TRBV12-4|TRBJ1-1|12
ASSPIGMNTEAF
>.|.|TRBV5-4|TRBJ2-3|12
ASSRERGTDTQY
>.|few|TRBV4-3|TRBJ1-3|12
ASSQGRAGNTIY
>TRBD2|few|TRBV9|TRBJ2-1|12
ASSISGGAREQF
>TRBD2|few|TRBV3-1|TRBJ2-5|15
ASSQDARFAGEETQY
>TRBD1|few|TRBV24-1|TRBJ1-1|12
ATSPRAGGSKAF
>.|few|TRBV12-3/TRBV12-4|TRBJ2-2|11
ASSQDITGELF
>.|.|TRBV5-1|TRBJ2-5|13
ASSTPPGTAETQY
>.|many|TRBV11-2|TRBJ1-4|12
ASSPSGLGEKLF
>TRBD1|.|TRBV12-3/TRBV12-4|TRBJ2-1|13
ASRKPGQRYNEQF
>.|.|TRBV25-1|TRBJ1-4|13
ASSKPGSFNEKLF
>.|.|TRBV7-9|TRBJ2-1|10
ASSTGNNEQF
>.|few|TRBV2|TRBJ1-1|12
ASREGRMDTEAF
>TRBD1|.|TRBV7-9|TRBJ1-6|12
ASRSTGGNSPLH
>.|.|TRBV25-1|TRBJ1-1|13
ASSETGGRNTEAF
>TRBD1|few|TRBV29-1|TRBJ2-3|10
SVERQGDTQY
>TRBD2|many|TRBV4-3|TRBJ2-3|17
ASSQAAIHIGGVTDTQY
>.|many|TRBV5-1|TRBJ2-7|11
ASSYGQSYEQY
>TRBD2|few|TRBV6-2/TRBV6-3|TRBJ2-3|14
ASSYPKRGAGDTQY
>.|.|TRBV11-2|TRBJ2-4|13
ASSPQRLAKNIQY
>.|few|TRBV20-1|TRBJ2-5|11
SAEPQGFGTQY
>.|.|TRBV5-1|TRBJ1-2|13
ASSLVPEANYGYT
>TRBD2|.|TRBV5-1|TRBJ2-1|13
ASSPQGLAWDEQF
>.|few|TRBV5-1|TRBJ2-2|14
ASSRSVQLNTGELF
>.|.|TRBV7-9|TRBJ1-1|13
ASSLVQLGGQEAF
>.|.|TRBV5-1|TRBJ2-2|14
ASRRTGTPATGELF
>.|few|TRBV6-6|TRBJ1-3|14
ASSYAWATSGNTIY
>TRBD2|few|TRBV7-2|TRBJ2-1|13
ASSPRRGVYNEQF
>TRBD2|.|TRBV5-1|TRBJ2-5|14
ASSLTGLAVKETQY